This T cell receptor (beta chain) came from a study of T cells in Graves' hyperthyroidism and ophthalmopathy. Findings and limits, study-wide: Blood also held most thyroid clonotypes expanded beyond 0.001.

Ophthalmopathy patients showed a Clinical Activity Score of at least 3, NOSPECS grade of at least 4 and duration under 3 months. Diagnoses rested on clinical symptoms, serum thyroxine and TRAb, thyroid ultrasound and orbital computed tomography. This clonotype was recorded at least ten times. Antigen specificity is unknown. Researchers amplified the TCR beta CDR3 regions from RNA transcripts. First-round RT-PCR with HTBI primers amplified the TCR CDR3 region. MiXCR, run by TCRdb on the multiplex PCR reads, gives a single entry per CDR3 protein. The sample yields hundreds of thousands of distinct CDR3 sequences, 14% to 15% seen once. Specimen: blood. The receptor was isolated from a woman aged 35 to 49 with Graves' ophthalmopathy.

The CDR3 sequence: CASSFGVTAKNIQYF. CDR3 bases: TGTGCCAGCAGTTTTGGAGTGACGGCCAAAAACATTCAGTACTTC. The rearrangement uses TRBV12-3 or TRBV12-4 and TRBJ2-4; D not certain. This CDR3 is 15 amino acids long. Trimming pared 3 bases from V and 1 base from J, leaving 10 bases between.